Below are 10 T cell receptor beta chains sequenced from a single sample in a study of blood T cell repertoires in COVID-19. The table came from immunoSEQ multiplex PCR; TCRdb's copy has only in-frame clones and leaves some out. This sample has 95,000 to 100,000 clones; around 80% occur once, and the top ten carry 20% to 25%. The sequenced material came from peripheral blood. These receptors were collected from a human donor in a cohort sampled during active COVID-19.

The gene calls are TRBV27 and TRBJ2-1; 7 bases align to TRBD1. CDR1 is MNHEY, CDR2 SMNVEV, per germline (reference sequence). The CDR3 sequence is 15 residues long. Trimming took 6 bases from V and 5 from J; bases not matched to a gene: 10. In DNA, the CDR3 is TGTGCCAGCAGCCTAGCCGGGACAGCTAACAATGAGCAGTTCTTC. Its protein product is CASSLAGTANNEQFF.

Here the CDR3 reads CASTGGGQGNEKLFF. CDR3 bases: TGTGCCAGCACCGGGGGGGGACAGGGTAATGAAAAACTGTTTTTT. The rearrangement uses TRBV2 and TRBJ1-4, with 9 bases matching TRBD1. CDR3 size: 15 residues. Germline V lookup: CDR1 SNHLY, CDR2 FYNNEI. Trimming took 7 bases from V and 4 from J; bases not matched to a gene: 7. The whole variable domain, filled in from reference TRBV2 and TRBJ1-4, reads EPEVTQTPSHQVTQMGQEVILRCVPISNHLYFYWYRQILGQKVEFLVSFYNNEISEKSEIFDDQFSVERPDGSNFTLKIRSTKLEDSAMYFCASTGGGQGNEKLFFGSGTQLSVL.

The chain couples TRBV18 to TRBJ2-7, with D perhaps matching TRBD2 (5 bases). CDR3 size: 15 residues. The V end was cut by 3 bases, the J end by 0 bases, with 12 bases between. Per the germline V gene, CDR1 is KGHSH and CDR2 is LQKENI. CDR3 sequence (DNA): TGTGCCAGCTCACCTTACATGGGGAGCTCCTACGAGCAGTACTTC. The encoded protein is CASSPYMGSSYEQYF.

This clone has a handful of counts. The CDR3 spells CASSTGRQTNEKLFF. The CDR3 DNA reads TGTGCCAGTAGTACAGGGAGGCAAACTAATGAAAAACTGTTTTTT. The V call is TRBV19, the J call TRBJ1-4; weak D call: TRBD1 (5 bases). Germline V gene sequence: CDR1 LNHDA, CDR2 SQIVND (reference sequence). The CDR3 has 15 residues. V was cut by 4 bases and J by 1 base, with 10 bases left in between.

This chain links TRBV28 with TRBJ2-2; 7 bases line up with TRBD2. Germline-derived CDR1 and CDR2 are MDHEN and SYDVKM. With 3 bases clipped from V and 2 bases from J, the junction kept 3 bases outside the gene matches. There are 15 residues in the CDR3. Here the CDR3 DNA reads TGTGCCAGCAGTTTGGTAGCGGGTAACACCGGGGAGCTGTTTTTT. This gives the protein CASSLVAGNTGELFF.

Turning to this clone: This specimen includes other DNA sequences encoding the same CDR3. The chain carries TRBV5-1 and TRBJ1-1; D call uncertain. V lost 0 bases and J lost 3, with 6 bases in between. The CDR3 is made up of 13 amino acids. Germline CDR1 reads SGHRS; CDR2 reads YFSETQ. The CDR3 DNA reads as TGCGCCAGCAGCTTGGACAGAGACACTGAAGCTTTCTTT. Translated: CASSLDRDTEAFF.

The rearrangement uses TRBV6-5 and TRBJ1-2; no clear D gene. Germline CDR1 and CDR2: MNHEY and SVGAGI. The CDR3 extends over 14 amino acids. Trimming left V 5 bases short and J 4 bases short, with 14 bases between. The CDR3 bases are TGTGCCAGCAGTAACTTCGGGGTCAGCTATGGCTACACCTTC. It yields the protein CASSNFGVSYGYTF.

The gene calls are TRBV18 and TRBJ2-7; possibly TRBD2 for D (6 bases). Germline CDR1 is KGHSH and CDR2 is LQKENI. CDR3 length: 14 residues. V dropped 1 base and J dropped 5 bases, with 12 bases sitting between them. CDR3 protein: CASSPLAAFDEQYF. The CDR3 DNA sequence: TGTGCCAGCTCACCACTAGCGGCCTTCGACGAGCAGTACTTC.

The chain joins TRBV11-2 to TRBJ2-1, with 7 bases that match TRBD1. V was clipped by 4 bases and J by 9 bases; unmatched bases: 3. Germline V gene lookup returns CDR1 SGHAT and CDR2 FQNNGV. This CDR3 contains 12 residues. The CDR3 here is CASSYTGVEQFF. The CDR3 coding sequence is TGTGCCAGCAGCTATACAGGGGTTGAGCAGTTCTTC.

The CDR3, as DNA: TGTGCCATCAGCAAACAGGGTTCCTATAATTCACCCCTCCACTTT. This encodes CAISKQGSYNSPLHF. The V and J genes are TRBV10-3 and TRBJ1-6; a weak D match, TRBD1 (6 bases). The germline CDR1 and CDR2 sequences are ENHRY and SYGVKD. This CDR3 has 15 amino acids. V dropped 6 bases and J dropped 1 base, with 10 bases sitting between them.